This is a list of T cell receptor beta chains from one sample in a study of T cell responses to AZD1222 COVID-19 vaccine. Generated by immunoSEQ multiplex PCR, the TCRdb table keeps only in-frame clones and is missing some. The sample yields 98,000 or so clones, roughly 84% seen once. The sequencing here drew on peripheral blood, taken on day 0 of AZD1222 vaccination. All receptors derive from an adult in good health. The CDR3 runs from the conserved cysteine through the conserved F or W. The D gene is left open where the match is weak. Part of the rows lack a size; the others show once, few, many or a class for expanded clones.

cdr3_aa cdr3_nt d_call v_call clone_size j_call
CASSRQGLNTEAFF TGTGCCAGCAGCAGACAGGGCCTGAACACTGAAGCTTTCTTT TRBD1 TRBV7-2 NA TRBJ1-1
CASSPRRGQLQPQHF TGTGCCAGCAGCCCCAGGCGCGGACAGTTGCAGCCCCAGCATTTT NA TRBV7-2 NA TRBJ1-5
CASSNPPSTEAFF TGTGCCAGCAGTAACCCCCCCTCCACTGAAGCTTTCTTT NA TRBV6-5 NA TRBJ1-1
CASSQDLGTALHF TGCGCCAGCAGCCAAGACCTCGGGACGGCCCTCCACTTT NA TRBV4-1 few TRBJ1-6
CASSSGARGVAQHF TGTGCTAGTAGCTCCGGGGCCCGCGGTGTTGCCCAGCATTTT NA TRBV12-5 once TRBJ1-5
CASSLGAGVDYYEQYF TGTGCCAGCAGCTTAGGAGCGGGGGTTGATTACTACGAGCAGTACTTC TRBD2 TRBV7-9 NA TRBJ2-7
CASSQQGRDTQYF TGTGCCAGCAGCCAACAGGGGCGAGATACGCAGTATTTT NA TRBV4-2 NA TRBJ2-3
CASSYSRGYEQYF TGTGCCAGCAGTTACTCGAGGGGGTACGAGCAGTACTTC NA TRBV6-5 NA TRBJ2-7
CASSPLGLAYGYTF TGTGCCAGCAGCCCGCTAGGGTTGGCCTATGGCTACACCTTC NA TRBV7-9 NA TRBJ1-2
CASSYGEYSPLHF TGTGCCAGCAGTTACGGTGAATATTCACCCCTCCACTTT NA TRBV6-6 NA TRBJ1-6
CASSQMGLNQPQHF TGTGCCAGCAGCCAAATGGGGCTCAATCAGCCCCAGCATTTT NA TRBV3-1/TRBV3-2 NA TRBJ1-5
CASTPGVGSGNTIYF TGTGCCAGCACCCCAGGGGTTGGGTCTGGAAACACCATATATTTT NA TRBV28 NA TRBJ1-3
CASSMQGSNEKLFF TGCGCCAGCTCCATGCAGGGGTCCAATGAAAAACTGTTTTTT NA TRBV5-1 NA TRBJ1-4
CASSETQGGSTNEKLFF TGTGCCAGCAGTGAAACGCAGGGAGGTTCAACTAATGAAAAACTGTTTTTT NA TRBV6-1 NA TRBJ1-4
CASSSATGSGNTIYF TGCGCCAGCAGCTCCGCGACAGGGTCTGGAAACACCATATATTTT TRBD1 TRBV5-1 NA TRBJ1-3
CATSRGPGDNSPLHF TGTGCCACCAGCAGGGGACCTGGGGATAATTCACCCCTCCACTTT NA TRBV15 few TRBJ1-6
CASSLAPSGNSNSPLHF TGCGCCAGCAGCTTAGCCCCATCCGGGAACAGTAATTCACCCCTCCACTTT NA TRBV4-1 few TRBJ1-6
CASSDRAAGPLGYTF TGTGCCAGCAGTGATAGGGCAGCCGGCCCTCTTGGCTACACCTTC NA TRBV2 NA TRBJ1-2
CASTAAGQNYGYTF TGTGCCAGCACCGCGGCGGGGCAGAACTATGGCTACACCTTC NA TRBV7-9 NA TRBJ1-2